This T cell receptor (beta chain) stems from a study of T cells in Graves' hyperthyroidism and ophthalmopathy. RNA transcripts yielded amplified TCR beta CDR3 regions. RT-PCR in the first round (using the HTBI primer set) targeted the TCR CDR3. TCRdb analysed the multiplex PCR reads with MiXCR anew, one entry per CDR3 protein. In the table there are 500,000 to 800,000 distinct CDR3 sequences, just under 45% of which are singletons. V lost 5 bases and J 7 bases, leaving 21 bases between the germline ends. The CDR3 is 17 residues long. Germline CDR1 reads SGHTA; CDR2 reads FQGNSA. Sequenced material: peripheral blood or thyroid tissue (not recorded which). The chain uses TRBV7-2 and TRBJ1-6; D is unclear. This TCR derives from an adult man with Graves' disease, either hyperthyroidism or ophthalmopathy (not recorded which). CDR3 residues: CASSPAVSPLRNSPLHF. For the CDR3, the DNA is TGTGCCAGCAGCCCGGCAGTGTCCCCCCTGCGGAATTCACCCCTCCACTTT.